The 22 T cell receptor beta chains below all came from one sample that was sequenced in a study of control samples from healthy donors and cancer patients. Using immunoSEQ multiplex PCR, the repertoire was profiled, and TCRdb retains in-frame clones only, with some absent. The profile shows 75,000 to 90,000 clones, approximately 91% of them singletons. The sequenced sample consisted of PBMCs. The receptors come from a woman aged 45-65 years with colorectal cancer.

The genes are TRBV7-8 and TRBJ2-1; 8 bases align to TRBD1. This CDR3 comprises 18 residues. CDR1 is SGHVS and CDR2 is FQNEAQ in the germline V gene. V was clipped by 1 base and J by 2 bases; unmatched bases: 10. DNA of the CDR3: TGTGCCAGCAGCTTAGTGAGTCTGACAGGGGTGGCCTACAATGAGCAGTTCTTC. It specifies CASSLVSLTGVAYNEQFF. The variable domain in full, completed from reference TRBV7-8 and TRBJ2-1, reads GAGVSQSPRYKVAKRGQDVALRCDPISGHVSLFWYQQALGQGPEFLTYFQNEAQLDKSGLPSDRFFAERPEGSVSTLKIQRTQQEDSAVYLCASSLVSLTGVAYNEQFFGPGTRLTVL.

The V call is TRBV4-2, the J call TRBJ1-4; D may be TRBD1 (5 bases). CDR1 and CDR2 (germline): LGHNA, YNFKEQ. The ends were cut back, 0 bases at V and 3 bases at J, with 8 bases in the middle. This CDR3 is 15 amino acids long. Written as DNA, the CDR3 is TGTGCCAGCAGCCAAGAACGGGGGGCTAATGAAAAACTGTTTTTT. Its protein product is CASSQERGANEKLFF.

The rearrangement joins TRBV7-8 to TRBJ1-1, with 7 bases matching TRBD1. This CDR3 has 16 amino acids. Germline CDR1 reads SGHVS; CDR2 reads FQNEAQ. With 4 bases clipped from V and 0 bases from J, the junction kept 8 bases outside the gene matches. CDR3 nucleotide sequence: TGTGCCAGCAGCTCAGGGGGACAGACCTTGAACACTGAAGCTTTCTTT. Residues: CASSSGGQTLNTEAFF.

The J gene is TRBJ2-4, the V gene TRBV5-6; 10 nucleotides line up with TRBD2. CDR1 SGHDT and CDR2 YYEEEE come from the germline V gene. V shed 0 bases, J shed 5 bases, and the junction held 5 bases outside the gene matches. This CDR3 spans 16 amino acids. CDR3 bases: TGTGCCAGCAGCTTGGTTCCCAGCGGGGGGGAAAACATTCAGTACTTC. This gives the protein CASSLVPSGGENIQYF.

This chain joins TRBV7-2 and TRBJ1-1; no reliable D call. V was pared by 0 bases and J by 0 bases, with 8 bases between. Germline CDR1 is SGHTA and CDR2 is FQGNSA. This CDR3 has 15 residues. CDR3 DNA: TGTGCCAGCAGCTTAGCCGGGCAGGTGAACACTGAAGCTTTCTTT. Its protein is CASSLAGQVNTEAFF.

The chain employs TRBV19 and TRBJ1-5; D is unclear. Trimming shortened V by 5 bases and J by 6 bases, and 11 bases separated the two germline ends. The CDR3 contains 13 residues. The germline CDR1 and CDR2 sequences are LNHDA and SQIVND (reference sequence). The CDR3 protein is CASSQASGQPQHF. For the CDR3, the DNA is TGTGCCAGTAGTCAGGCTTCGGGTCAGCCCCAGCATTTT.

This rearrangement joins TRBV6-5 to TRBJ2-7, with D possibly being TRBD1 (6 bases). Trimming removed 6 bases from V and 5 bases from J, with 14 bases in between. The CDR3 runs to 13 residues. Germline V gives CDR1 MNHEY, CDR2 SVGAGI. The CDR3 DNA is TGTGCCAGCAGACCCCCAGGGGCCAACGAGCAGTACGTC. The encoded protein is CASRPPGANEQYV.

The CDR3 region has the DNA TGTGCCAGCAGCTTCGGACTAGCGGGGCAGTTCTTC. Its translation: CASSFGLAGQFF. The rearrangement joins TRBV7-9 to TRBJ2-1; 11 positions match TRBD2. This CDR3 contains 12 residues. Trimming removed 3 bases from V and 12 bases from J; junction bases left unmatched: 1. Germline loops: CDR1 SEHNR, CDR2 FQNEAQ (reference sequence).

There are a few counts of this clone. This chain connects TRBV5-1 to TRBJ1-3; 10 nucleotides line up with TRBD1. With V trimmed by 2 bases and J by 0 bases, 5 bases remained unmatched. There are 17 residues in the CDR3. CDR1 and CDR2 from the germline V gene are SGHRS and YFSETQ. In DNA form, the CDR3 reads TGCGCCAGCAGCTTTATGGGACAGGGGACCTCTGGAAACACCATATATTTT. It encodes CASSFMGQGTSGNTIYF.

The chain links TRBV28 to TRBJ1-5, with 7 bases aligning to TRBD1. This CDR3 has 16 residues. Germline values: CDR1 MDHEN, CDR2 SYDVKM. V was pared by 6 bases and J by 2 bases, with 10 bases of the junction left unmatched. CDR3 DNA: TGTGCCAGCAGACAAGAAACAGGACAGGGCAATCAGCCCCAGCATTTT. Its protein product is CASRQETGQGNQPQHF.

This clone was observed once. V is TRBV12-3 or TRBV12-4 and J is TRBJ1-1, with TRBD1 matching over 9 bases. The CDR3 totals 13 residues. J lost 4 bases, V lost 6 bases, and 3 bases had no gene match. The CDR3 is CASSRTGATEAFF. In DNA form, the CDR3 reads TGTGCCAGCAGCCGGACAGGGGCCACTGAAGCTTTCTTT.

The chain recombines TRBV6-2 or TRBV6-3 with TRBJ1-1; D ambiguous. The germline V and J ends were trimmed by 2 bases and 4 bases, with 14 bases remaining between them. The CDR3 spans 15 residues. Per the germline V gene, CDR1 is MNHEY and CDR2 is SVGEGT. CDR3 nucleotides: TGTGCCAGCAGTTACGCCGGGCAGGCTAGCACTGAAGCTTTCTTT. It yields the protein CASSYAGQASTEAFF.

V is TRBV13 and J is TRBJ1-2; 8 nucleotides line up with TRBD1. J gave up 4 bases and V 6 bases, and 7 bases lay outside the gene matches. The CDR3 is 14 residues long. Germline V gene lookup returns CDR1 PRHDT and CDR2 FYEKMQ (reference sequence). The CDR3 DNA follows: TGTGCCAGCAGGCCTAGACAGGGGTCCTATGGCTACACCTTC. Protein sequence: CASRPRQGSYGYTF.

Comments on this clone: Different DNA sequences within this sample yield the same CDR3. The chain uses TRBV5-1 and TRBJ1-1; tentative D call: TRBD1 (6 bases). Germline V gene data show CDR1 as SGHRS and CDR2 as YFSETQ. V lost 0 bases to trimming and J lost 5 bases, with 11 bases between them. This CDR3 is 14 amino acids long. The CDR3 region is CASSLEGGGTEAFF. Written as DNA, the CDR3 is TGCGCCAGCAGCTTGGAGGGGGGGGGAACTGAAGCTTTCTTT.

The chain links TRBV19 to TRBJ1-1, with 7 bases matching TRBD1. This CDR3 contains 14 residues. With 8 bases clipped from V and 5 bases from J, the junction kept 11 bases outside the gene matches. The germline gives CDR1 LNHDA, CDR2 SQIVND (reference sequence). CDR3 nucleotides: TGTGCCAGTTCAAACCGGGACAGCCCGACTGAAGCTTTCTTT. Translation gives CASSNRDSPTEAFF.

The chain combines TRBV10-2 with TRBJ2-3; 8 nucleotides agree with TRBD2. The CDR3 has 15 amino acids. Trimming took 6 bases from V and 0 from J; bases not matched to a gene: 5. Germline V CDR1 and CDR2: WSHSY, SAAADI. CDR3 sequence reads: CASRRAGDSTDTQYF. The CDR3 nucleotides read TGCGCCAGCAGGCGAGCGGGAGATAGCACAGATACGCAGTATTTT.

This clone was recorded once. The V call is TRBV19, the J call TRBJ1-2; D remains ambiguous. This CDR3 has 13 residues. Germline V gene lookup returns CDR1 LNHDA and CDR2 SQIVND (reference sequence). Trimming removed 2 bases from V and 6 bases from J, with 10 bases in between. The CDR3 DNA is TGTGCCAGTAGTATAAGTTTGGCGGATGGCTACACCTTC. Translation: CASSISLADGYTF.

The J gene is TRBJ1-5, the V gene TRBV6-4; the D gene is possibly TRBD1 (5 bases). V was clipped by 3 bases and J by 5 bases, with 11 bases between them. The germline V gene encodes CDR1 MRHNA and CDR2 SNTAGT. The length of the CDR3 is 14 residues. CDR3 sequence reads: CASSEQGTDQPQHF. CDR3 nucleotide sequence: TGTGCCAGCAGTGAGCAGGGAACCGATCAGCCCCAGCATTTT.

The J gene is TRBJ1-1, the V gene TRBV13; tentative D call: TRBD1 (6 bases). CDR3 length: 15 residues. V was trimmed by 3 bases and J by 0 bases, leaving 11 bases between them. Germline V gives CDR1 PRHDT, CDR2 FYEKMQ (reference sequence). The CDR3: CASSFGGAMNTEAFF. The CDR3 DNA reads as TGTGCCAGCAGCTTTGGGGGGGCGATGAACACTGAAGCTTTCTTT.

This rearrangement joins TRBV5-6 to TRBJ1-5, with 7 bases lining up with TRBD1. Trimming at V came to 4 bases and at J to 3 bases, leaving 7 bases not matched to a gene. The CDR3 loop spans 15 amino acids. Germline V gives CDR1 SGHDT, CDR2 YYEEEE. In DNA, the CDR3 is TGTGCCAGCAGCGTACAGGGGTGGGACAATCAGCCCCAGCATTTT. This encodes CASSVQGWDNQPQHF.

In DNA, the CDR3 is TGTGCCTGGAGCTTGGTTAACTATGGCTACACCTTC. Its protein product is CAWSLVNYGYTF. The chain links TRBV30 to TRBJ1-2; D is undetermined. Germline CDR1 GTSNPN, CDR2 SVGIG (reference sequence). CDR3 size: 12 residues. V shed 3 bases and J shed 1 base, with 6 bases lying between them.

The rearrangement links TRBV14 to TRBJ1-6; possible D gene TRBD1, 5 bases. Germline loops: CDR1 SGHDN, CDR2 FVKESK. Trimming shortened V by 0 bases and J by 10 bases, and 7 bases separated the two germline ends. The CDR3 has 13 residues. DNA of the CDR3: TGTGCCAGCAGCCAAGATTGGGGGTCACCCCTCCACTTT. The encoded protein is CASSQDWGSPLHF.